This T cell receptor (beta chain) was observed in a study of cytomegalovirus exposure and HLA in healthy donors. It was with 60 Vbeta and 13 Jbeta primers that the PCR ran. The assay was immunoSEQ multiplex PCR, and TCRdb's table has in-frame clones only and misses some. The sample consists of about 190,000 clones, around 81% of them appearing once. Of note for this clone: Its antigen is still unknown.

Overall study results and limits: Overall, about 160 TCR beta chains were annotated as cytomegalovirus-associated. In an earlier analysis, about 90% or about 30%: the productive usage of most TCR beta V segments.

The clonotype was recovered from a woman under 30 in good health and CMV-seropositive. The sequencing input was PBMCs.

The CDR3 protein is CASSPLGTVNEKLFF. CDR3 in DNA: TGCGCCAGCAGCCCTCTCGGGACAGTTAATGAAAAACTGTTTTTT. The genes are TRBV5-1 and TRBJ1-4; 7 bases align to TRBD1. V lost 4 bases to trimming and J lost 4 bases; unmatched junction nucleotides: 7. From germline, CDR1 is SGHRS and CDR2 YFSETQ. The CDR3 runs to 15 residues.